This is a list of T cell receptor beta chains from one sample in a study of blood T cells in healthy people across ages. TCRdb reanalysed the 5' RACE reads using MiXCR and keeps one entry per CDR3 protein. The sample shows about 720,000 distinct CDR3 sequences, around a fifth of them seen only once. The sample consisted of blood. These receptors originate from a man between 65 and 85 years old in good health. CDR3s include the opening cysteine and the closing phenylalanine or tryptophan. Fields, in order: CDR3 protein, CDR3 DNA, J gene, clone size, V gene, D gene. A D gene is named only where the DNA matches it firmly. Clone size is given for some rows only: seen once, a few or many times, or a class if the clone is expanded.

CDR3: CAIRSQGADEKLFF
DNA: TGTGCCATCAGATCACAGGGGGCGGATGAAAAACTGTTTTTT
J: TRBJ1-4
size: few
V: TRBV10-3
D: TRBD1

CDR3: CASSRDQIDEQYF
DNA: TGTGCCAGCAGTAGGGACCAAATCGACGAGCAGTACTTC
J: TRBJ2-7
size: .
V: TRBV6-5
D: .

CDR3: CASLRGELNHGYTF
DNA: TGTGCCAGCTTGCGAGGAGAGCTTAACCATGGCTACACCTTC
J: TRBJ1-2
size: .
V: TRBV7-9
D: .

CDR3: CASSFVWDRKTNQPQHF
DNA: TGTGCCAGCAGTTTCGTTTGGGACAGGAAAACCAATCAGCCCCAGCATTTT
J: TRBJ1-5
size: .
V: TRBV12-3/TRBV12-4
D: TRBD1

CDR3: CASRQGQGKNIQYF
DNA: TGTGCCAGCAGGCAGGGACAGGGAAAAAACATTCAGTACTTC
J: TRBJ2-4
size: .
V: TRBV6-6
D: TRBD1

CDR3: CASRAGPGVYNEQFF
DNA: TGTGCCAGCCGGGCGGGGCCGGGGGTGTACAATGAGCAGTTCTTC
J: TRBJ2-1
size: few
V: TRBV6-2/TRBV6-3
D: .

CDR3: CASSLGFTSGNTIYF
DNA: TGCGCCAGCAGCTTGGGTTTTACCTCTGGAAACACCATATATTTT
J: TRBJ1-3
size: few
V: TRBV5-1
D: .

CDR3: CATSDYGGVADTQYF
DNA: TGTGCCACCAGTGATTACGGGGGCGTCGCAGATACGCAGTATTTT
J: TRBJ2-3
size: few
V: TRBV24-1
D: .

CDR3: CASSLTGQGANEQYF
DNA: TGCGCCAGCAGCTTAACAGGACAGGGGGCCAACGAGCAGTACTTC
J: TRBJ2-7
size: .
V: TRBV5-1
D: TRBD1

CDR3: CASSLTGDWQETQYF
DNA: TGCGCCAGCAGCCTTACAGGGGATTGGCAAGAGACCCAGTACTTC
J: TRBJ2-5
size: .
V: TRBV5-1
D: TRBD1

CDR3: CASSRTGTGAENTIYF
DNA: TGCGCCAGCAGCCGCACCGGGACAGGGGCGGAAAACACCATATATTTT
J: TRBJ1-3
size: .
V: TRBV5-1
D: TRBD1

CDR3: CSARDGLAGVREQYF
DNA: TGCAGTGCTAGAGATGGACTAGCGGGAGTTCGCGAGCAGTACTTC
J: TRBJ2-7
size: .
V: TRBV20-1
D: TRBD2

CDR3: CASSFLGCGYTF
DNA: TGTGCCAGCAGTTTCTTGGGCTGTGGCTACACCTTC
J: TRBJ1-2
size: few
V: TRBV28
D: .

CDR3: CASSLTVTNNEQFF
DNA: TGCGCCAGCAGCTTGACGGTGACTAACAATGAGCAGTTCTTC
J: TRBJ2-1
size: few
V: TRBV5-1
D: .

CDR3: CSAQKDSNSPLHF
DNA: TGCAGTGCTCAAAAGGACTCGAATTCACCCCTCCACTTT
J: TRBJ1-6
size: .
V: TRBV20-1
D: .

CDR3: CASSQDMAEQYF
DNA: TGTGCCAGCAGCCAAGACATGGCTGAGCAGTACTTC
J: TRBJ2-5
size: .
V: TRBV3-1
D: .

CDR3: CASSPWAGPNEKLFF
DNA: TGTGCCAGCAGCCCCTGGGCAGGACCTAATGAAAAACTGTTTTTT
J: TRBJ1-4
size: .
V: TRBV12-3/TRBV12-4
D: .

CDR3: CASSLRRSGGSHEQFF
DNA: TGTGCCAGCAGCTTAAGGCGAAGCGGGGGGTCCCATGAGCAGTTCTTC
J: TRBJ2-1
size: .
V: TRBV7-2
D: TRBD2

CDR3: CASSYYTGNGIQYF
DNA: TGTGCCAGCAGTTACTATACAGGGAACGGCATTCAGTACTTC
J: TRBJ2-4
size: few
V: TRBV6-6
D: .

CDR3: CAWSVYREGYTF
DNA: TGTGCCTGGAGTGTATACCGGGAAGGCTACACCTTC
J: TRBJ1-2
size: many
V: TRBV30
D: .

CDR3: CASSQAGVRSDTQYF
DNA: TGCGCCAGCAGCCAAGCAGGGGTCCGATCCGATACGCAGTATTTT
J: TRBJ2-3
size: few
V: TRBV4-1
D: .

CDR3: CASSQGPSSLGYEQYF
DNA: TGTGCCAGCAGCCAAGGCCCCAGCTCCTTGGGCTACGAGCAGTACTTC
J: TRBJ2-7
size: .
V: TRBV3-1
D: .

CDR3: CASSPLGGFPNEKLFF
DNA: TGTGCCAGCAGCCCCCTTGGGGGGTTTCCTAATGAAAAACTGTTTTTT
J: TRBJ1-4
size: few
V: TRBV3-1
D: .

CDR3: CASSPYGTSGRRSTDTQYF
DNA: TGTGCCAGCAGCCCCTACGGGACTAGCGGGAGACGGAGCACAGATACGCAGTATTTT
J: TRBJ2-3
size: .
V: TRBV12-3/TRBV12-4
D: TRBD2

CDR3: CSARDYQGTGNTEAFF
DNA: TGCAGTGCTAGAGATTATCAGGGGACAGGTAACACTGAAGCTTTCTTT
J: TRBJ1-1
size: .
V: TRBV20-1
D: TRBD1

CDR3: CASSLGGDNSPLHF
DNA: TGCGCCAGCTCGTTAGGGGGGGATAATTCACCCCTCCACTTT
J: TRBJ1-6
size: many
V: TRBV5-1
D: .

CDR3: CASSLWDRAENEQFF
DNA: TGTGCCAGCAGCTTATGGGACAGGGCCGAAAATGAGCAGTTCTTC
J: TRBJ2-1
size: .
V: TRBV7-6
D: TRBD1

CDR3: CASSRDTGELFF
DNA: TGTGCCAGCAGTAGGGACACCGGGGAGCTGTTTTTT
J: TRBJ2-2
size: many
V: TRBV2
D: .

CDR3: CSLRGDTEAFF
DNA: TGCAGCCTCAGAGGTGACACTGAAGCTTTCTTT
J: TRBJ1-1
size: .
V: TRBV29-1
D: .

CDR3: CASSSGTRPTDTQYF
DNA: TGTGCCAGCAGTTCCGGGACTAGACCCACAGATACGCAGTATTTT
J: TRBJ2-3
size: .
V: TRBV12-3/TRBV12-4
D: TRBD2

CDR3: CASSQEQLPQYF
DNA: TGTGCCAGCAGCCAAGAACAGCTTCCGCAGTACTTC
J: TRBJ2-7
size: .
V: TRBV3-1
D: .

CDR3: CASSPGDGGVITF
DNA: TGTGCCAGCAGTCCCGGGGACGGCGGGGTGATCACCTTC
J: TRBJ1-2
size: .
V: TRBV12-3/TRBV12-4
D: .

CDR3: CASSVRDSPAGYTF
DNA: TGTGCCAGCAGCGTCCGGGACAGTCCGGCGGGCTACACCTTC
J: TRBJ1-2
size: few
V: TRBV9
D: TRBD1

CDR3: CASIIQGRETQYF
DNA: TGTGCCAGCATAATCCAGGGCAGGGAGACCCAGTACTTC
J: TRBJ2-5
size: .
V: TRBV12-3/TRBV12-4
D: .

CDR3: CASTGTSGRGEQFF
DNA: TGCGCCAGCACCGGGACTAGCGGGAGGGGAGAGCAGTTCTTC
J: TRBJ2-1
size: .
V: TRBV10-1
D: TRBD2

CDR3: CAGSVDGAGEAFF
DNA: TGTGCCGGCAGTGTTGATGGTGCAGGGGAAGCTTTCTTT
J: TRBJ1-1
size: .
V: TRBV6-4
D: .

CDR3: CASSSYTGFANTEAFF
DNA: TGTGCCAGCAGCTCATACACAGGGTTTGCGAACACTGAAGCTTTCTTT
J: TRBJ1-1
size: .
V: TRBV11-2
D: .

CDR3: CASSDPGSQETQYF
DNA: TGCGCCAGCAGCGATCCGGGATCTCAAGAGACCCAGTACTTC
J: TRBJ2-5
size: .
V: TRBV10-1
D: .

CDR3: CASSQGQLSTEAFF
DNA: TGTGCCAGCTCACAGGGTCAGCTAAGCACTGAAGCTTTCTTT
J: TRBJ1-1
size: few
V: TRBV18
D: .

CDR3: CSASKADTQYF
DNA: TGCAGTGCTAGTAAAGCAGATACGCAGTATTTT
J: TRBJ2-3
size: .
V: TRBV20-1
D: .

CDR3: CASSQDRGPGQTQYF
DNA: TGCGCCAGCAGCCAAGATCGAGGACCAGGACAAACCCAGTACTTC
J: TRBJ2-5
size: few
V: TRBV4-3
D: .

CDR3: CASSSGGGRTNEKLFF
DNA: TGCGCCAGCAGCTCTGGGGGTGGCAGGACTAATGAAAAGCTGTTTTTT
J: TRBJ1-4
size: .
V: TRBV5-1
D: .